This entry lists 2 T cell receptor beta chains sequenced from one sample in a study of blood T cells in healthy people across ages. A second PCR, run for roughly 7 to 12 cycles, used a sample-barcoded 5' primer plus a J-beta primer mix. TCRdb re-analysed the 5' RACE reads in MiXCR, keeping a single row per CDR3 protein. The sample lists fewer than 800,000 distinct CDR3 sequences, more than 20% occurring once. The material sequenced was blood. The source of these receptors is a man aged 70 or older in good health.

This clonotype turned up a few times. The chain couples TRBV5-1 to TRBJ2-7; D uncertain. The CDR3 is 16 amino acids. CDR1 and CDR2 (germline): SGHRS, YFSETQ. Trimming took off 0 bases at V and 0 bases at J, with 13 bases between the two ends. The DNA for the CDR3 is TGCGCCAGCAGCTTGGAACCTCAGACGGGCTCCTACGAGCAGTACTTC. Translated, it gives CASSLEPQTGSYEQYF.

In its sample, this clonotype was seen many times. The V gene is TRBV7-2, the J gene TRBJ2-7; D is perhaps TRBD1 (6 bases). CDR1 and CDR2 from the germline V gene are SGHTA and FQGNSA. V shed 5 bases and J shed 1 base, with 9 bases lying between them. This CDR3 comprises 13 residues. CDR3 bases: TGTGCCAGCAGCACCGGACAGTCCTACGAGCAGTACTTC. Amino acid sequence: CASSTGQSYEQYF.